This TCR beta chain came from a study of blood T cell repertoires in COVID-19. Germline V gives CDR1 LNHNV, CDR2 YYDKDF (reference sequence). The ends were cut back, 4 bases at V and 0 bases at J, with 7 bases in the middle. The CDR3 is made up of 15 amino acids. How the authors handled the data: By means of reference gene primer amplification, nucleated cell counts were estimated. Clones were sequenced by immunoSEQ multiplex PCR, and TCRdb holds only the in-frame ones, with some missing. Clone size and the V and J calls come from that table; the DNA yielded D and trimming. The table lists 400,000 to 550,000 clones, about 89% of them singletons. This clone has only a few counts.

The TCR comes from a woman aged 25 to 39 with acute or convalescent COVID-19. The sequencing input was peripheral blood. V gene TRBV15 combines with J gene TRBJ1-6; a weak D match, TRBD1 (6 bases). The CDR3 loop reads CATSTDSSYNSPLHF. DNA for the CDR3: TGTGCCACCAGCACGGACAGCTCCTATAATTCACCCCTCCACTTT.